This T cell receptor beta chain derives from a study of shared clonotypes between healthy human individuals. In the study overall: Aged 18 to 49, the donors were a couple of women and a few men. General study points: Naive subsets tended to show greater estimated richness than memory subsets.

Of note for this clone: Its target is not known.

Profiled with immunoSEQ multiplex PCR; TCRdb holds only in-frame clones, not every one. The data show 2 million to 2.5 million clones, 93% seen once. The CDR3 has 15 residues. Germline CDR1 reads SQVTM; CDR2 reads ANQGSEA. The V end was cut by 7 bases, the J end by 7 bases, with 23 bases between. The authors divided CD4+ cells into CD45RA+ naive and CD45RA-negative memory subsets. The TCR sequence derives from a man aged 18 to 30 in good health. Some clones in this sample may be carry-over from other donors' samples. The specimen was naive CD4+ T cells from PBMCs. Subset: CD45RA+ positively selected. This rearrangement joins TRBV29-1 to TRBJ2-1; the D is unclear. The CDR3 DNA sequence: TGCAGCGCCGTTGGGCTGCGAAGCAGCGTGAATGAGCAGTTCTTC. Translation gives CSAVGLRSSVNEQFF.